The next 30 T cell receptor beta chains were all read from a single sample in a study of response to subunit inactivated influenza vaccine. Via MiXCR, TCRdb re-called the RT-PCR reads, giving one row per CDR3 protein. The top ten hold roughly a tenth of the sample, which has around 200,000 distinct CDR3 sequences, about a tenth seen once. The sample in question was non-naive T cells sorted from PBMCs, obtained on the day of vaccination. These receptors were collected from a man aged 45-60 years who received an inactivated influenza vaccine.

This clonotype was observed a few times. The chain is built from TRBV19 and TRBJ1-5; D unresolved. With 4 bases removed from V and 1 base from J, the gap between germline ends came to 8 bases. The CDR3 totals 14 residues. Per germline, CDR1 LNHDA and CDR2 SQIVND (reference sequence). CDR3 residues: CASSTDRSNQPQHF. The CDR3 coding sequence is TGTGCCAGTAGTACAGACCGGAGCAATCAGCCCCAGCATTTT.

The table lists this clonotype with many counts. The chain combines TRBV7-2 with TRBJ2-7; no definite D call. V lost 1 base to trimming and J lost 6 bases, with 13 bases between them. Germline V lookup: CDR1 SGHTA, CDR2 FQGNSA. The CDR3 has 14 amino acids. This chain's CDR3 is CASSLGSGAVEQYF. The CDR3 region has the DNA TGTGCCAGCAGCTTAGGTTCTGGAGCCGTCGAGCAGTACTTC.

This clonotype was detected many times. The V and J genes are TRBV7-9 and TRBJ1-5, with D uncertain. The ends were cut back, 5 bases at V and 3 bases at J, with 5 bases in the middle. The CDR3 runs 12 residues. Germline V CDR1 and CDR2: SEHNR, FQNEAQ (reference sequence). CDR3 region: CASSRNNQPQHF. In DNA, the CDR3 is TGTGCCAGCAGCAGAAACAATCAGCCCCAGCATTTT. The whole variable domain, remainder taken from reference TRBV7-9 and TRBJ1-5, is DTGVSQNPRHKITKRGQNVTFRCDPISEHNRLYWYRQTLGQGPEFLTYFQNEAQLEKSRLLSDRFSAERPKGSFSTLEIQRTEQGDSAMYLCASSRNNQPQHFGDGTRLSIL.

This clonotype was found a few times. The J gene is TRBJ1-1, the V gene TRBV6-1; TRBD1 matches at 10 bases. This CDR3 region has 17 residues. V shed 5 bases and J 4 bases; nucleotides not matched to a gene: 13. Germline V gives CDR1 MNHNS, CDR2 SASEGT. CDR3 sequence: CASSTRGQGMSGTEAFF. The CDR3 DNA reads as TGTGCCAGCAGTACCCGGGGACAGGGGATGTCGGGCACTGAAGCTTTCTTT.

In regard to this clonotype: An end of the junction does not agree with germline; a read error may underlie this. This chain links TRBV24-1 with TRBJ2-6; the D is unclear. The CDR3 is 15 amino acids. In germline, CDR1 is KGHDR, CDR2 SFDVKD. The CDR3 region is CAISDPSGGANVLTF. The CDR3 DNA reads as TGTGCCATCAGTGACCCTTCTGGTGGGGCCAACGTCCTGACTTTC.

This clonotype was recorded at least ten times. The rearrangement links TRBV4-3 to TRBJ2-1; D not resolved. The germline V and J ends were trimmed by 3 bases and 0 bases, with 9 bases remaining between them. The CDR3 loop spans 15 amino acids. Germline-derived CDR1 and CDR2 are LGHNA and YSLEER. CDR3 amino acids: CASSQGSSSYNEQFF. In nucleotides, the CDR3 is TGCGCCAGCAGCCAGGGCAGTAGCTCCTACAATGAGCAGTTCTTC.

Only a few counts were recorded for this clonotype. This chain uses TRBV15 with TRBJ1-2; a possible D gene is TRBD1 (5 bases). The CDR3 sequence is 15 residues long. V dropped 0 bases and J dropped 4 bases, with 12 bases sitting between them. Germline CDR1 reads LNHNV; CDR2 reads YYDKDF (reference sequence). CDR3 region: CATSRDRTGPYGYTF. CDR3 sequence (DNA): TGTGCCACCAGCAGAGATAGGACGGGACCCTATGGCTACACCTTC.

There are many counts of this clonotype. The chain combines TRBV29-1 with TRBJ2-7; D not resolved. The V and J ends lost 6 bases and 0 bases respectively, with 9 bases between them. The CDR3 consists of 12 residues. Looked up from germline, CDR1 is SQVTM and CDR2 is ANQGSEA. The CDR3 spells CSVSSSSYEQYF. The CDR3 nucleotides read TGCAGCGTCAGCAGTAGCTCCTACGAGCAGTACTTC.

CDR3 amino acids: CASSQVLGAWETQYF. Here the CDR3 DNA reads TGCGCCAGCAGCCAAGTTCTGGGGGCGTGGGAGACCCAGTACTTC. The chain recombines TRBV4-3 with TRBJ2-5, with D tentatively TRBD1 (6 bases). The CDR3 has 15 residues. Germline loops: CDR1 LGHNA, CDR2 YSLEER. V was trimmed by 1 base and J by 5 bases, leaving 14 bases between them.

The table lists this clonotype with many counts. V and J are TRBV15 and TRBJ1-2, with D tentatively TRBD1 (5 bases). From germline, CDR1 is LNHNV and CDR2 YYDKDF (reference sequence). The CDR3 consists of 14 residues. Between the trimmed V and J ends, which lost 0 bases and 3 bases, there was a span of 8 bases. CDR3 DNA: TGTGCCACCAGCAGAGATGGGGGGGACTATGGCTACACCTTC. The encoded protein is CATSRDGGDYGYTF.

As regards this clonotype: This may be a read error, as it is one base from a much larger clone. This chain links TRBV24-1 with TRBJ2-7; a weak D match, TRBD2 (5 bases). The CDR3 has 14 amino acids. The V end was cut by 6 bases, the J end by 3 bases, with 14 bases between. The germline gives CDR1 KGHDR, CDR2 SFDVKD. DNA for the CDR3: TGTGCCACCAGTAATTCCGGGGAAAGCTACGAGCAGTACTTC. Translating gives CATSNSGESYEQYF.

This clonotype was counted ten times or more. The chain uses TRBV7-8 and TRBJ2-2; tentatively, D is TRBD2 (6 bases). V was trimmed by 5 bases and J by 3 bases, leaving 10 bases between them. The CDR3 is made up of 14 amino acids. Germline-derived CDR1 and CDR2 are SGHVS and FQNEAQ. In DNA form, the CDR3 reads TGTGCCAGCAGCCCGACTAGTTACACCGGGGAGCTGTTTTTT. This codes for CASSPTSYTGELFF.

This clonotype was recorded at least ten times. The chain joins TRBV12-3 or TRBV12-4 to TRBJ1-5; tentative D call: TRBD1 (5 bases). CDR3 length: 16 residues. V gave up 3 bases and J gave up 0 bases, with 12 bases separating them. The CDR3 is CASSFGWGDSNQPQHF. In DNA form, the CDR3 reads TGTGCCAGCAGTTTCGGTTGGGGGGATAGCAATCAGCCCCAGCATTTT.

The chain links TRBV2 to TRBJ2-4, with 8 bases fitting TRBD2. The CDR3 loop spans 13 amino acids. Germline CDR1 is SNHLY and CDR2 is FYNNEI. After removal of 3 bases from V and 5 bases from J, the junction contained 0 bases not matched to a gene. The CDR3 protein is CASSDGGENIQYF. The CDR3 DNA reads as TGTGCCAGCAGTGACGGGGGGGAAAACATTCAGTACTTC.

The chain has TRBV19 and TRBJ2-2; D assignment may be TRBD1 or TRBD2 (5 bases each). Germline V lookup: CDR1 LNHDA, CDR2 SQIVND (reference sequence). V lost 8 bases and J 2 bases, leaving 15 bases between the germline ends. CDR3 size: 15 residues. The CDR3 loop reads CASSWDPNNTGELFF. In DNA, the CDR3 is TGTGCCAGTTCCTGGGACCCCAACAACACCGGGGAGCTGTTTTTT. Supplemented by reference TRBV19 and TRBJ2-2, the full variable domain reads DGGITQSPKYLFRKEGQNVTLSCEQNLNHDAMYWYRQDPGQGLRLIYYSQIVNDFQKGDIAEGYSVSREKKESFPLTVTSAQKNPTAFYLCASSWDPNNTGELFFGEGSRLTVL.

The sample holds a few counts of this clonotype. The chain employs TRBV20-1 and TRBJ2-5; possibly TRBD2 for D (5 bases). CDR1 is DFQATT, CDR2 SNEGSKA, per germline (reference sequence). V was clipped by 4 bases and J by 3 bases, with 12 bases between them. The CDR3 is 13 amino acids. The CDR3 DNA reads TGCAGTGCTATTGGTCCCGGGAAAGAGACCCAGTACTTC. Translated: CSAIGPGKETQYF.

V and J are TRBV20-1 and TRBJ1-3; possible D gene TRBD1, 6 bases. Trimming took 2 bases from V and 2 from J, leaving 13 bases between them. The CDR3 loop spans 15 amino acids. The germline CDR1 and CDR2 sequences are DFQATT and SNEGSKA (reference sequence). Written as DNA, the CDR3 is TGCAGTGCTAGACCCGGACGGGGGCCTGGAAACACCATATATTTT. Its translation is CSARPGRGPGNTIYF.

This clonotype has a handful of counts. The chain carries TRBV7-2 and TRBJ2-5, with 10 bases lining up with TRBD1. With 2 bases clipped from V and 4 bases from J, the junction kept 7 bases outside the gene matches. The CDR3 extends over 16 amino acids. Looked up from germline, CDR1 is SGHTA and CDR2 is FQGNSA. The CDR3 loop reads CASSLTGQGGSETQYF. As DNA, the CDR3 is TGTGCCAGCAGCTTAACTGGACAGGGGGGTTCAGAGACCCAGTACTTC.

This chain uses TRBV5-1 with TRBJ2-7; TRBD1 matches 9 bases. This CDR3 spans 13 amino acids. V lost 0 bases, J lost 12 bases, and 7 bases stayed unmatched. Germline V CDR1 and CDR2: SGHRS, YFSETQ. Here the CDR3 reads CASSLDRGRNPYF. In DNA, the CDR3 is TGCGCCAGCAGCTTGGACAGGGGGCGCAACCCGTACTTC.

This clonotype was found many times. This chain uses TRBV10-3 with TRBJ2-7; 8 bases fit TRBD1. The V gene end was trimmed by 6 bases and the J gene end by 6 bases; junction bases not matched to a gene: 7. Germline CDR1 reads ENHRY; CDR2 reads SYGVKD. The CDR3 spans 13 residues. The CDR3 sequence: CAISQGASLEQYF. CDR3 DNA: TGTGCCATCAGCCAGGGGGCCTCTCTCGAGCAGTACTTC.

The sample holds many counts of this clonotype. V and J are TRBV6-5 and TRBJ2-6; TRBD2 is a possible D gene (7 bases). Germline lookup yields CDR1 MNHEY and CDR2 SVGAGI. The V and J ends lost 0 bases and 0 bases respectively, with 15 bases between them. The CDR3 consists of 19 residues. The CDR3 DNA reads as TGTGCCAGCAGTTACTCTTACGCGGGGGCCTACTCTGGGGCCAACGTCCTGACTTTC. Protein product: CASSYSYAGAYSGANVLTF.

This clonotype was recorded at least ten times. J is TRBJ1-4 and V is TRBV20-1; perhaps TRBD1 as D (5 bases). The CDR3 loop spans 15 amino acids. Trimming pared 6 bases from V and 4 bases from J, leaving 18 bases between. Germline assignment: CDR1 DFQATT and CDR2 SNEGSKA (reference sequence). CDR3 region: CSAKGELPFNEKLFF. As DNA, the CDR3 is TGCAGTGCCAAAGGGGAGTTACCCTTTAATGAAAAACTGTTTTTT.

This clonotype was seen a few times. The chain links TRBV20-1 to TRBJ1-2; no clear D gene. V lost 0 bases and J 4 bases, leaving 15 bases between the germline ends. Per germline, CDR1 DFQATT and CDR2 SNEGSKA (reference sequence). The CDR3 is made up of 15 amino acids. The CDR3 loop reads CSARDFGTTGYGYTF. The CDR3 coding sequence is TGCAGTGCTAGAGATTTTGGCACGACGGGCTATGGCTACACCTTC.

The chain links TRBV28 to TRBJ2-1, with TRBD1 identical over 9 bases. J lost 9 bases, V lost 6 bases, and 15 bases had no gene match. Looked up from germline, CDR1 is MDHEN and CDR2 is SYDVKM. The CDR3 totals 16 residues. This CDR3 reads CASSRWDRDRLGEQFF. The CDR3 nucleotides read TGTGCCAGCAGCCGGTGGGACAGGGATCGACTTGGTGAGCAGTTCTTC.

In its sample, this clonotype was seen a few times. The chain combines TRBV7-2 with TRBJ2-5; D unclear. The CDR3 covers 13 residues. The ends were cut back, 1 base at V and 5 bases at J, with 8 bases in the middle. Germline CDR1 is SGHTA and CDR2 is FQGNSA. CDR3 DNA: TGTGCCAGCAGCTTAGTGATAGAGGAGACCCAGTACTTC. It specifies CASSLVIEETQYF. The full variable domain, its missing parts supplied by reference TRBV7-2 and TRBJ2-5, is GAGVSQSPSNKVTEKGKDVELRCDPISGHTALYWYRQSLGQGLEFLIYFQGNSAPDKSGLPSDRFSAERTGGSVSTLTIQRTQQEDSAVYLCASSLVIEETQYFGPGTRLLVL.

This rearrangement joins TRBV29-1 to TRBJ2-5, with D hard to call. Germline assignment: CDR1 SQVTM and CDR2 ANQGSEA. Deletions cut 1 base from V and 11 bases from J, with 8 bases between. The CDR3 sequence is 10 residues long. CDR3 DNA: TGCAGCGTTGAAGTGCTAGAACAGTACTTC. Its translation: CSVEVLEQYF.

In this sample, this clonotype turned up many times. This sequence joins TRBV25-1 and TRBJ2-1, with 7 bases that match TRBD2. Per the germline V gene, CDR1 is MGHDK and CDR2 is SYGVNS. Unmatched junction bases numbered 10, after V lost 5 bases and J lost 3 bases. The CDR3 is made up of 16 amino acids. The CDR3 DNA reads as TGTGCCAGCAGTTCCACCCTTCGGGACTACTACAATGAGCAGTTCTTC. Translated: CASSSTLRDYYNEQFF.

CDR3 sequence: CASRPPGLARTDTQYF. CDR3 sequence (DNA): TGTGCCAGCAGGCCGCCCGGGCTAGCACGAACAGATACGCAGTATTTT. The genes are TRBV7-2 and TRBJ2-3; tentatively, D is TRBD2 (5 bases). CDR1 is SGHTA, CDR2 FQGNSA, per germline. V lost 6 bases and J 3 bases, leaving 19 bases between the germline ends. CDR3 length: 16 amino acids.

This clonotype showed up many times. J is TRBJ2-7 and V is TRBV5-1, with a tentative D call TRBD1 (5 bases). CDR3 length: 17 amino acids. V shed 4 bases and J shed 1 base, with 21 bases lying between them. Germline lookup yields CDR1 SGHRS and CDR2 YFSETQ. CDR3 in DNA: TGCGCCAGCAGCCCTGGACACAACAGCGAAACGTCCTACGAGCAGTACTTC. Translation gives CASSPGHNSETSYEQYF.

This clonotype was counted only a few times. The chain links TRBV18 to TRBJ2-7, with no clear D. Deletions cut 2 bases from V and 2 bases from J, with 7 bases between. The CDR3 is 13 residues long. The germline V gene encodes CDR1 KGHSH and CDR2 LQKENI. This CDR3 reads CASSPDNAYEQYF. DNA of the CDR3: TGTGCCAGCTCACCAGATAACGCCTACGAGCAGTACTTC.